This T cell receptor (beta chain) was documented in a study of tumor and adjacent non-tumor tissue in lung cancer. Notes on the study in general: Tumor repertoires had a smaller top 100 clone share than normal lung. TCR diversity was significantly greater in tumor than normal lung tissue.

TCRbeta libraries were built with three rounds of nested PCR, modified from ARM-PCR. TCRdb re-called the multiplex PCR reads with MiXCR, one entry per CDR3 protein. Here the sample spans 45,000 or so distinct CDR3 sequences, roughly three fifths being singletons. The template was RNA from unsorted bulk tissue. Distant lung tissue was collected more than 3 cm away from the tumor edge. Newly diagnosed lung cancer patients had thoracic surgery in China, August–November 2014, without prior chemotherapy. The CDR3 has 14 amino acids. Germline V gene data show CDR1 as LNHDA and CDR2 as SQIVND (reference sequence). Concerning this clonotype: Its target is not known. Relative to the germline gene, one junction end is altered; a read error may explain this.

Sequencing was carried out using distant non-tumor lung tissue. This receptor was taken from a woman between 40 and 50 years old with non-small cell lung cancer. The chain couples TRBV19 to TRBJ2-7; TRBD1 matches 12 bases. The CDR3 loop is CVTQGTGGIYEHYF. The CDR3 DNA is TGTGTCACCCAAGGGACAGGGGGCATCTACGAGCACTACTTC.